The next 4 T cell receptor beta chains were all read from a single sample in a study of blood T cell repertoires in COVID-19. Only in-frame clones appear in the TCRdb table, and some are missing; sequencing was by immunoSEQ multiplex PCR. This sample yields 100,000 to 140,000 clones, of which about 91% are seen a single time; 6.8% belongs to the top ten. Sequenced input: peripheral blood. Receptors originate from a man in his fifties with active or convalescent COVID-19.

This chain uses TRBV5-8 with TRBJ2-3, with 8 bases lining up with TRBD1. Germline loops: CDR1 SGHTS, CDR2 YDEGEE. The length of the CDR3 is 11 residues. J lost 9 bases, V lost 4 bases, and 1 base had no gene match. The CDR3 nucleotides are TGTGCCAGCAGCCGGACAGGGACGCAGTATTTT. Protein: CASSRTGTQYF.

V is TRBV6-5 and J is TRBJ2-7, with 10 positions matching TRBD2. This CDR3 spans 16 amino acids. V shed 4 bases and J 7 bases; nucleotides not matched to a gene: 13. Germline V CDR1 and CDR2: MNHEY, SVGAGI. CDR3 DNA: TGTGCCAGCAGTTCCCAAAGGGTAGCGGGGGGTCGAGAGCAGTACTTC. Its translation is CASSSQRVAGGREQYF.

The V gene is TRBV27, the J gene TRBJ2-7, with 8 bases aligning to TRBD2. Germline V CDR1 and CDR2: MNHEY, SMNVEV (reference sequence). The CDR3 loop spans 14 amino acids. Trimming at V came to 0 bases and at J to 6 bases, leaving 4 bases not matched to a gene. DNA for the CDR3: TGTGCCAGCAGTTTATCAGCGGGAGTATCCGAGCAGTACTTC. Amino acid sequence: CASSLSAGVSEQYF.

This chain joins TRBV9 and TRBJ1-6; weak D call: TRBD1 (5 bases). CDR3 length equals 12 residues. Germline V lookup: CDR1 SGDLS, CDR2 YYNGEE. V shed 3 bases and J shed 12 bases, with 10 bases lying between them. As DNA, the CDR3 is TGTGCCAGCAGCGCCCAGGGAAAACCCCTCCACTTT. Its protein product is CASSAQGKPLHF.